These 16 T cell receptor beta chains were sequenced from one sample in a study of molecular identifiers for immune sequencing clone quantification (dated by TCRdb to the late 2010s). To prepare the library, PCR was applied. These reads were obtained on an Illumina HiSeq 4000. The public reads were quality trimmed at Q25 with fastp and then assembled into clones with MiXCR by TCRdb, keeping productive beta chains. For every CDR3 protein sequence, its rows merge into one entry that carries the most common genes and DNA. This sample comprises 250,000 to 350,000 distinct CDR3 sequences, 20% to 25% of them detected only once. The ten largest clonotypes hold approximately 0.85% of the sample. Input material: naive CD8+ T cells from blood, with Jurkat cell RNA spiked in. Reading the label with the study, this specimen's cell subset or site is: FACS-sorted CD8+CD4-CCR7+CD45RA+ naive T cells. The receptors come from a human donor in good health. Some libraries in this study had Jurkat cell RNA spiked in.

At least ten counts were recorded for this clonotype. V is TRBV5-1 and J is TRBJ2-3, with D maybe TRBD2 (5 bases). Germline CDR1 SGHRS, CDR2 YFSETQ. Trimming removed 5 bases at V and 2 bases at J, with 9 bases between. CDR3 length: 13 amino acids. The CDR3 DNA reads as TGCGCCAGCAGAGGACTGAACACAGATACGCAGTATTTT. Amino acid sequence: CASRGLNTDTQYF.

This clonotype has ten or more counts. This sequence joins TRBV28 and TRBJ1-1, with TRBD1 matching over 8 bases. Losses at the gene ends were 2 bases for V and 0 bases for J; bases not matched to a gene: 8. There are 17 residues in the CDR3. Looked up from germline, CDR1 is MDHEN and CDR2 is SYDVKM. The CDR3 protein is CASSLRYRGSVNTEAFF. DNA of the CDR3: TGTGCCAGCAGTTTAAGGTACAGGGGGTCCGTGAACACTGAAGCTTTCTTT.

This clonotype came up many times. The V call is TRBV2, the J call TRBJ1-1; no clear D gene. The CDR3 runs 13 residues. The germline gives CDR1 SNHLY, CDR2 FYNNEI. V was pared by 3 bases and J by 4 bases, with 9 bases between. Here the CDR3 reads CASSDTWGTEAFF. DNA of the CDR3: TGTGCCAGCAGTGACACATGGGGCACTGAAGCTTTCTTT.

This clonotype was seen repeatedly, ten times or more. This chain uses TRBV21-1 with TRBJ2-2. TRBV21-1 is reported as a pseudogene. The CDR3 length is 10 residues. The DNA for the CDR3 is TGTGCCAGCAGGGATAAGCAGCTGTTTTTT. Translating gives CASRDKQLFF.

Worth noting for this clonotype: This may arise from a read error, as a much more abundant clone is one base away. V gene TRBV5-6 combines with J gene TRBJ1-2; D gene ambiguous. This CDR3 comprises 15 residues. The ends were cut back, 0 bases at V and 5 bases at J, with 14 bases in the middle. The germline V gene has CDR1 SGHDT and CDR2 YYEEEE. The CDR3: CASSLVGPTHYGYTF. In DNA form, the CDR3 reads TGTGCCAGCAGCTTGGTAGGGCCCACCCATTATGGCTACACCTTC.

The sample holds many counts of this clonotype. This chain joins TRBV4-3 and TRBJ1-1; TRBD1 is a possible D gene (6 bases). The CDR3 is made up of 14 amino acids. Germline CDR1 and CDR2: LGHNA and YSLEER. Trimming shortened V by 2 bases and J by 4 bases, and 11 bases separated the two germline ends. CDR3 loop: CASSQPGHGTEAFF. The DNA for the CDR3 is TGCGCCAGCAGCCAACCGGGACATGGCACTGAAGCTTTCTTT.

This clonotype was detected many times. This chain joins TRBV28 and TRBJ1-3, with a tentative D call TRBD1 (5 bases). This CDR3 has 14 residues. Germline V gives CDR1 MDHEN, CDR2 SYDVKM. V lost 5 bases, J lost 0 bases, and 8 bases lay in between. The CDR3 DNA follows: TGTGCCAGCAGTCCCGGGGGCTCTGGAAACACCATATATTTT. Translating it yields CASSPGGSGNTIYF.

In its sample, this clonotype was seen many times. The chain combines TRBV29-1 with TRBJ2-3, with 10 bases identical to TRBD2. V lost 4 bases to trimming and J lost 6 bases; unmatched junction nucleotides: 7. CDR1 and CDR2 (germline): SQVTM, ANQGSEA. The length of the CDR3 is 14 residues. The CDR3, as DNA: TGCAGCGTTGTTCTAGCGGGGGAGGGTGATACGCAGTATTTT. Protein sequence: CSVVLAGEGDTQYF.

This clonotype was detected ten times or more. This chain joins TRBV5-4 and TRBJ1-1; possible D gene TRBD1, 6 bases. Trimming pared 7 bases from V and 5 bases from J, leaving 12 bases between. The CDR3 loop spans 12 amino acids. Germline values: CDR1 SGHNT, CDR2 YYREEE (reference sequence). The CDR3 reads CASRGTRTEAFF. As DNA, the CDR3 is TGTGCCAGCCGGGGGACACGGACTGAAGCTTTCTTT.

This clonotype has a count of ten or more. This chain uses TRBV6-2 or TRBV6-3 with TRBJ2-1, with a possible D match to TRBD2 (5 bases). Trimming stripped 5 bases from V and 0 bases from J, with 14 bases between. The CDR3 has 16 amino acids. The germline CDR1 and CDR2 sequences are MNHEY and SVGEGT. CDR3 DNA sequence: TGTGCCAGCAGTCCCACTAGGCTCGGCTCCTACAATGAGCAGTTCTTC. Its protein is CASSPTRLGSYNEQFF.

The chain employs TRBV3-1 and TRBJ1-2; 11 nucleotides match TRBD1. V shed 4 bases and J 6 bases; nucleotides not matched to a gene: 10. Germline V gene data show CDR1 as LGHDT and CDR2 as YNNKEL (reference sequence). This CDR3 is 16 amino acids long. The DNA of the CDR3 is TGTGCCAGCAGCCCCATGTCTGGACAGGGGGCTAATGGCTACACCTTC. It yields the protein CASSPMSGQGANGYTF.

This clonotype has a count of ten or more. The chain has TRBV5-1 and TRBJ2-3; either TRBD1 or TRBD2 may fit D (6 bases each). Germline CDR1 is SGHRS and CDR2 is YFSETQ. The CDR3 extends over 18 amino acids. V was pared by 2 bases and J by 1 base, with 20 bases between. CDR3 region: CASSFSPGGGVGTDTQYF. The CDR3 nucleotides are TGCGCCAGCAGCTTCTCCCCCGGGGGCGGGGTCGGCACAGATACGCAGTATTTT.

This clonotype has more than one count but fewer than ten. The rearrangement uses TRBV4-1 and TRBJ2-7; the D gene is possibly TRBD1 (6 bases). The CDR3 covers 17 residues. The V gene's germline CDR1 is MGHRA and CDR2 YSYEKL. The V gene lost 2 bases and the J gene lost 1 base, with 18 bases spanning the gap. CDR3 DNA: TGCGCCAGCAGCCAATATACAGGGATACTTCTATCCTACGAGCAGTACTTC. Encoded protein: CASSQYTGILLSYEQYF.

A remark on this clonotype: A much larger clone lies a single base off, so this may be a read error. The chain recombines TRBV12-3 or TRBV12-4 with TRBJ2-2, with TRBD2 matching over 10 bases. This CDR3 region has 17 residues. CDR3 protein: CASSLALSGGAIGELSF. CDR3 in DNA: TGTGCCAGCAGTTTAGCGCTCAGCGGGGGGGCCATTGGGGAGCTGTCTTTT.

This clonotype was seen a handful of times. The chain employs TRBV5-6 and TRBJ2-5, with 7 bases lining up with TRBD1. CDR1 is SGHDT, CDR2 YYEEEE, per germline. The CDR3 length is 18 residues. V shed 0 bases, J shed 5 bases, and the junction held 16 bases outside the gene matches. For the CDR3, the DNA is TGTGCCAGCAGCTTGGCCAGAGGTACAGGGGTCACTTCGGAGACCCAGTACTTC. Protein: CASSLARGTGVTSETQYF.

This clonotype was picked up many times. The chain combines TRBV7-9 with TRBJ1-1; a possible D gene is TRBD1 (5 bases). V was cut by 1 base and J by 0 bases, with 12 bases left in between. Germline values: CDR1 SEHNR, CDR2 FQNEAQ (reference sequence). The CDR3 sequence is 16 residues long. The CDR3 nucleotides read TGTGCCAGCAGCTTAGTGGGGGGTCAGATGAACACTGAAGCTTTCTTT. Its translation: CASSLVGGQMNTEAFF.